The present TCR beta chain was sequenced within a study of blood T cell repertoires in COVID-19. Across the study: From T cells, B-cell-depleted T cells, or PBMCs came the material, which was cDNA or gDNA.

Only in-frame clones appear in the TCRdb table, and some are missing; sequencing was by immunoSEQ multiplex PCR. This table has 150,000 to 200,000 clones, about 82% appearing once. From germline, CDR1 is MNHNY and CDR2 SVGAGI (reference sequence). CDR3 size: 13 residues. Trimming took 8 bases from V and 3 from J, leaving 13 bases between them. The chain joins TRBV6-6 to TRBJ1-1; a possible D gene is TRBD1 (6 bases). Input material: peripheral blood. The origin of this receptor is a man between 65 and 80 years old with active or convalescent COVID-19. The CDR3 nucleotides are TGTGCCAGCGCTTTAAGGGGGTACACTGAAGCTTTCTTT. It yields the protein CASALRGYTEAFF.